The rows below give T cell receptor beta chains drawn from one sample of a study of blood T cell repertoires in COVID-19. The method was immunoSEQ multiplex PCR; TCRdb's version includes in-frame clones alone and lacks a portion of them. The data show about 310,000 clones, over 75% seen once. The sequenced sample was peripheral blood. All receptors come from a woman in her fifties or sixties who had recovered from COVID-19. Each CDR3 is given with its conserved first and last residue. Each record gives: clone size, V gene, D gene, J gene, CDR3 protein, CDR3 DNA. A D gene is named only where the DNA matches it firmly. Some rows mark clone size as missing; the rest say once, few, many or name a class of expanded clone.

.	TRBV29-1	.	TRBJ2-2	CSVEDNQGPYTGELFF	TGCAGCGTTGAAGATAACCAGGGCCCCTACACCGGGGAGCTGTTTTTT
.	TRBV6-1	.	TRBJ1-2	CASSEQGTYGYTF	TGTGCCAGCAGTGAACAGGGGACCTATGGCTACACCTTC
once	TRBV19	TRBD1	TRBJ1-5	CASSAGQGDGQPQHF	TGTGCCAGTAGTGCCGGACAGGGGGATGGTCAGCCCCAGCATTTT
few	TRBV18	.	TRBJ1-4	CASSFGQSSEKLFF	TGTGCCAGCTCGTTTGGACAGTCCTCCGAAAAACTGTTTTTT
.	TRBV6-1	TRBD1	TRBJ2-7	CASSDRSGQGTYEQYF	TGTGCCAGCAGTGACAGGTCGGGACAGGGGACCTACGAGCAGTACTTC
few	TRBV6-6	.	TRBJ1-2	CASSWGDSYGYTF	TGTGCCAGCAGTTGGGGGGATAGTTATGGCTACACCTTC
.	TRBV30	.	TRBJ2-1	CAWTGWNEQFF	TGTGCCTGGACAGGGTGGAATGAGCAGTTCTTC
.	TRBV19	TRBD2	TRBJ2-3	CASRRTSGGLPGDTQYF	TGTGCCAGTAGAAGGACTAGCGGGGGCCTGCCAGGAGATACGCAGTATTTT
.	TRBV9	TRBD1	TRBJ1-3	CASSVSNRGLGNTIYF	TGTGCCAGCAGCGTATCCAACAGGGGGCTAGGAAACACCATATATTTT
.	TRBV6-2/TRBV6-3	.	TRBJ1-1	CASSLGQNTEAFF	TGTGCCAGCAGCCTGGGACAGAACACTGAAGCTTTCTTT
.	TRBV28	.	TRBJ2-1	CASSTPRGRVSYNEQFF	TGTGCCAGCAGTACCCCCCGAGGGAGAGTATCCTACAATGAGCAGTTCTTC
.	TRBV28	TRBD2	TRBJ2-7	CASSFSGSYEQYF	TGTGCCAGCAGTTTTAGCGGGAGTTACGAGCAGTACTTC
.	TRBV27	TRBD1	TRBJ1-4	CASSLSPGTGGEKLFF	TGTGCCAGCAGTTTAAGCCCCGGGACAGGCGGCGAAAAACTGTTTTTT
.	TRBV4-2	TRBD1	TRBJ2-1	CASSQEQGATYNEQFF	TGTGCCAGCAGCCAAGAACAGGGGGCCACTTACAATGAGCAGTTCTTC
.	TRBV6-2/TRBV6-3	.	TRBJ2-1	CASSSPDEQFF	TGTGCCAGCAGTTCCCCGGATGAGCAGTTCTTC
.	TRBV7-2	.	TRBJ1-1	CASSPIRSGNTEAFF	TGTGCCAGCAGCCCAATACGGTCGGGGAACACTGAAGCTTTCTTT
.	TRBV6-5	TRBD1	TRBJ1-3	CASSLGTGGNTIYF	TGTGCCAGCAGCCTCGGGACAGGGGGAAACACCATATATTTT
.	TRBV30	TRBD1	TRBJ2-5	CAWKKKGTGGRETQYF	TGTGCCTGGAAAAAGAAAGGGACAGGGGGCCGAGAGACCCAGTACTTC
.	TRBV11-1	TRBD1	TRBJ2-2	CASEGQGKTGELFF	TGTGCCAGTGAGGGACAGGGAAAAACCGGGGAGCTGTTTTTT
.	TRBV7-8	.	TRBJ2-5	CASSWAREAQETQYF	TGTGCCAGCAGCTGGGCCCGGGAAGCCCAAGAGACCCAGTACTTC
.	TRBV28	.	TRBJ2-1	CASSRPGLQLNEQFF	TGTGCCAGCAGTCGTCCGGGACTCCAACTCAATGAGCAGTTCTTC
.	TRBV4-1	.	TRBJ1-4	CASSHGGHRGDEKLFF	TGCGCCAGCAGCCATGGGGGACATCGGGGAGATGAAAAACTGTTTTTT
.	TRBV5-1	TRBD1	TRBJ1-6	CASSHKTGSVPNSPLHF	TGCGCCAGCAGCCACAAGACAGGGTCCGTGCCTAATTCACCCCTCCACTTT
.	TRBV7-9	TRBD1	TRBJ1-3	CASSPGTGHNSGNTIYF	TGTGCCAGCAGCCCCGGGACAGGGCATAACTCTGGAAACACCATATATTTT
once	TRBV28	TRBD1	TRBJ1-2	CASRTGYYGYTF	TGTGCCAGCAGGACAGGGTACTATGGCTACACCTTC
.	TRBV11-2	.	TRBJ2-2	CASGTRGSGTGELFF	TGTGCCAGCGGTACCAGGGGCTCGGGCACCGGGGAGCTGTTTTTT
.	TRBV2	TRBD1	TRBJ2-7	CASSQSRTGVREQYF	TGTGCCAGCAGCCAATCCCGGACAGGGGTGCGTGAGCAGTACTTC
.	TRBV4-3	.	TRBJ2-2	CASSQGAGWAGELFF	TGCGCCAGCAGCCAAGGGGCGGGATGGGCCGGGGAGCTGTTTTTT
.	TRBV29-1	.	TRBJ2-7	CSVASGNEQYF	TGCAGCGTTGCCTCAGGGAACGAGCAGTACTTC
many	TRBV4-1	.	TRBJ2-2	CASSQVGEAGELFF	TGCGCCAGCAGCCAAGTAGGGGAAGCCGGGGAGCTGTTTTTT
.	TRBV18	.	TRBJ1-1	CASSPNPVGGSTEAFF	TGTGCCAGCTCACCAAATCCCGTCGGCGGGAGCACTGAAGCTTTCTTT
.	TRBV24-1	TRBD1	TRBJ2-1	CATSRRTGSFNEQFF	TGTGCCACCTCCCGGCGGACAGGGTCCTTCAATGAGCAGTTCTTC
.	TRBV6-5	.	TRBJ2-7	CAADSYEQYF	TGTGCGGCGGATTCCTACGAGCAGTACTTC
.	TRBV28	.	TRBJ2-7	CASSLPPSNEQYF	TGTGCCAGCAGTTTACCTCCTAGCAACGAGCAGTACTTC
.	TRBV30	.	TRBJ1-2	CAWSVLGLGYTF	TGTGCCTGGAGTGTACTAGGCTTGGGCTACACCTTC
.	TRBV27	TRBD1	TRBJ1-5	CASSSRQGVQPQHF	TGTGCCAGCAGTTCCCGACAGGGTGTTCAGCCCCAGCATTTT
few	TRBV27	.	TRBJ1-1	CASSLRPWDTEAFF	TGTGCCAGCAGTTTGAGGCCCTGGGACACTGAAGCTTTCTTT
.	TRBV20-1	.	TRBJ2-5	CSAARETQYF	TGCAGTGCTGCGCGGGAGACCCAGTACTTC
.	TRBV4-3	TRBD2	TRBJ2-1	CATRGGRLNEQFF	TGCGCCACACGCGGGGGGCGCCTGAATGAGCAGTTCTTC
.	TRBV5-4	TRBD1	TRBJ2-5	CASSLGTEETQYF	TGTGCCAGCAGCTTAGGGACAGAAGAGACCCAGTACTTC
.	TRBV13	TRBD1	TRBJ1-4	CASSFGTGDTNEKLFF	TGTGCCAGCAGCTTCGGGACAGGGGATACTAATGAAAAACTGTTTTTT
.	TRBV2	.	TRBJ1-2	CASSGTEYGYTF	TGTGCCAGCAGTGGGACTGAGTATGGCTACACCTTC
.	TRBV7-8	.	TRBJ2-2	CASTVRETAGELFF	TGTGCCAGCACCGTAAGAGAAACGGCCGGGGAGCTGTTTTTT
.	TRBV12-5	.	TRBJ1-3	CASGSPPEGSGNTIYF	TGTGCTAGTGGTTCCCCCCCGGAGGGCTCTGGAAACACCATATATTTT
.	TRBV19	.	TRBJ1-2	CASSFSGADGYTF	TGTGCCAGTAGTTTTTCAGGGGCGGATGGCTACACCTTC
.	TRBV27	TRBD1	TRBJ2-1	CASKGANNEQFF	TGTGCCAGCAAGGGGGCCAACAATGAGCAGTTCTTC
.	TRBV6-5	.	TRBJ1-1	CASRTGFYMNTEAFF	TGTGCCAGCAGAACAGGCTTTTACATGAACACTGAAGCTTTCTTT